This T cell receptor (beta chain) was captured by sequencing in a study of cytomegalovirus exposure and HLA in healthy donors. Study overall: An earlier analysis identified 120 million or so unique TCR beta sequences in about 179 million T cells.

The study ran its PCR with 60 Vbeta and 13 Jbeta primers. Data came from immunoSEQ multiplex PCR; TCRdb stores just in-frame clones and leaves some out. Among 100,000 to 120,000 clones listed, over 70% were seen once. Study-wide findings and caveats: Apart from CMV serostatus, no immune exposure information was available.

Note on this clone: Antigen unknown.

Among the donors, all were healthy bone marrow donors. The CDR3 runs 14 residues. The germline V and J ends were trimmed by 3 bases and 2 bases, with 9 bases remaining between them. The germline gives CDR1 SGHVS, CDR2 FNYEAQ. This receptor was obtained from a man between 25 and 39 years old in good health and CMV-seronegative. This chain joins TRBV7-6 and TRBJ2-3; D uncertain. Input material: PBMCs. This CDR3 reads CASSFPLSTDTQYF. In DNA, the CDR3 is TGTGCCAGCAGCTTCCCACTCTCCACAGATACGCAGTATTTT.